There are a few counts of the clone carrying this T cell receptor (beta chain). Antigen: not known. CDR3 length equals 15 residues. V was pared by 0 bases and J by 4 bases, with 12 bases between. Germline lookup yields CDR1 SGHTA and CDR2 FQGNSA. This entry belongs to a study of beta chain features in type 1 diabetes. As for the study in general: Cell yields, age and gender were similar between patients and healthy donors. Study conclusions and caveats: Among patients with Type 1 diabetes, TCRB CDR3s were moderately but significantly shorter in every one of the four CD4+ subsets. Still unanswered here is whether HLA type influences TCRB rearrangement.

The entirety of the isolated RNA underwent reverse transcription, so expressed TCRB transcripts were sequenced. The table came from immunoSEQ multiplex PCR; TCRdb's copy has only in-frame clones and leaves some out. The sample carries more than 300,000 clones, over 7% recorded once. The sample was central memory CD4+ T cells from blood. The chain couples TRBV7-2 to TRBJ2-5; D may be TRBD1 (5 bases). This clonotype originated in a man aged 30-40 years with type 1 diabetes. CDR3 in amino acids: CASSLAPVGVETQYF. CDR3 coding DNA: TGTGCCAGCAGCTTAGCGCCGGTAGGGGTAGAGACCCAGTACTTC.